This TCR beta chain was observed in a study of cytomegalovirus exposure and HLA in healthy donors. Primers for the PCR totalled 60 Vbeta and 13 Jbeta. Study processing details: Among the unique TCR beta chains that a later analysis counted, around 72 million in all, 9.5 million to 12 million were shared. TCRdb keeps only in-frame clones here, not all; method: immunoSEQ multiplex PCR. The V and J calls and clone size were taken over from that table, and D and trimming were inferred from the DNA. The top ten clones hold approximately 15% of a sample with more than 130,000 clones, 73% of them seen once. The CDR3 extends over 16 amino acids. Trimming removed 4 bases from V and 2 bases from J, with 16 bases in between. In germline, CDR1 is MDHEN, CDR2 SYDVKM.

The source material was PBMCs. This clonotype originated in a human donor in good health. The J gene is TRBJ2-3, the V gene TRBV28; tentative D call: TRBD2 (6 bases). CDR3 DNA: TGTGCCAGCAGTTCCGGGGTAGCGGAGTCCACAGATACGCAGTATTTT. It yields the protein CASSSGVAESTDTQYF.